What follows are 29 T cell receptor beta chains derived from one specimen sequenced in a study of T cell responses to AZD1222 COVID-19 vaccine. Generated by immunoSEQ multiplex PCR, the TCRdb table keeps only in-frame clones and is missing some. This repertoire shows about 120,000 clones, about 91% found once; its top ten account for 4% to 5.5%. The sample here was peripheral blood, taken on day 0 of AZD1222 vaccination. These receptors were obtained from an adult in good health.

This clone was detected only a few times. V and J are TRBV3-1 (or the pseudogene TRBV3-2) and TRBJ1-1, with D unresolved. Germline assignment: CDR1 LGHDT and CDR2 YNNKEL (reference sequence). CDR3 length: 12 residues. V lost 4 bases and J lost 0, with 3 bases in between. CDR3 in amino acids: CASSLLNTEAFF. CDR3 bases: TGTGCCAGCAGCCTATTGAACACTGAAGCTTTCTTT.

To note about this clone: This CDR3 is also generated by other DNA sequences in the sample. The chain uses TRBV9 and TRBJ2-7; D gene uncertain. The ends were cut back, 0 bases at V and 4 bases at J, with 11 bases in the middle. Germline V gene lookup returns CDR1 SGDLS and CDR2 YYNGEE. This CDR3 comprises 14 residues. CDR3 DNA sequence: TGTGCCAGCAGCGTAGGTCTGGGCTTGTACGAGCAGTACTTC. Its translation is CASSVGLGLYEQYF.

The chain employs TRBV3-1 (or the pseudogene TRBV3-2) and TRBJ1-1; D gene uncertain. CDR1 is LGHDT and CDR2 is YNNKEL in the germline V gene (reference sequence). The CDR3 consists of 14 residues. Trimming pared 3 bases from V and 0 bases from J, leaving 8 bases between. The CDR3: CASSQGTVNTEAFF. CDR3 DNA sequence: TGTGCCAGCAGCCAGGGTACAGTGAACACTGAAGCTTTCTTT.

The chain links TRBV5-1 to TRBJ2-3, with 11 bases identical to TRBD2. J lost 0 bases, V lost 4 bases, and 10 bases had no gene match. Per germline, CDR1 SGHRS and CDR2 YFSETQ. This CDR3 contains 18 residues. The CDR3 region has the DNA TGCGCCAGCAGCCTAGGGAGACTAGCGGGGCTAAGCACAGATACGCAGTATTTT. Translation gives CASSLGRLAGLSTDTQYF.

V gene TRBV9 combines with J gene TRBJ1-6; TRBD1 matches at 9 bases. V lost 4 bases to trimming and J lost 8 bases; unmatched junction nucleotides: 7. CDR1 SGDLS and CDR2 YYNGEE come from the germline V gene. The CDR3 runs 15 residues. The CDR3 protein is CASSTGQGRYSPLHF. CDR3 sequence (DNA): TGTGCCAGCAGCACAGGACAGGGGCGGTATTCACCCCTCCACTTT.

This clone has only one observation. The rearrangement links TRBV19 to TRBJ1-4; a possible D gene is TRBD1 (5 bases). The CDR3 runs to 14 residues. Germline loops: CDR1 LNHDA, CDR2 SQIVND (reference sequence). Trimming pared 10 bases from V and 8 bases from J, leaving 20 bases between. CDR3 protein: CATTVPGRDEKLFF. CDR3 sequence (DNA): TGTGCCACAACGGTCCCGGGACGGGACGAAAAACTGTTTTTT.

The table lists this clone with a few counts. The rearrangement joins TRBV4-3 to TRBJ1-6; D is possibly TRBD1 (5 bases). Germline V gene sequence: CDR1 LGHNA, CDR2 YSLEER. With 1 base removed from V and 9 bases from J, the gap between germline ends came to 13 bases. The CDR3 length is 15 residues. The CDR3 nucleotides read TGCGCCAGCAGCCAAGGTTGGGGGTTTACTTCACCCCTCCACTTT. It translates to CASSQGWGFTSPLHF.

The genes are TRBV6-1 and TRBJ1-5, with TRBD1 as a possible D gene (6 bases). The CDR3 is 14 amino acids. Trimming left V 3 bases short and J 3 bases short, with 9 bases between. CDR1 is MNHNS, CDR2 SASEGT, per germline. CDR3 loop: CASSETGFNQPQHF. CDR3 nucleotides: TGTGCCAGCAGTGAGACAGGTTTCAATCAGCCCCAGCATTTT.

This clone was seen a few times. The CDR3 sequence: CASGGDSQQFF. In DNA form, the CDR3 reads TGTGCCAGCGGAGGGGACAGTCAACAGTTCTTC. The J gene is TRBJ2-1, the V gene TRBV9; tentative D call: TRBD1 (7 bases). CDR3 size: 11 residues. Germline assignment: CDR1 SGDLS and CDR2 YYNGEE. The V gene lost 7 bases and the J gene lost 13 bases, with 15 bases spanning the gap.

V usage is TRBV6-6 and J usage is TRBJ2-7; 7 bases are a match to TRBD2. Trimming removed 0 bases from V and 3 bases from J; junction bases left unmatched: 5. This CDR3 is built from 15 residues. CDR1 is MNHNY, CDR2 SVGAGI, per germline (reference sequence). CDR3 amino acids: CASSYSIPGGYEQYF. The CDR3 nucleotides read TGTGCCAGCAGTTACTCGATCCCGGGGGGCTACGAGCAGTACTTC.

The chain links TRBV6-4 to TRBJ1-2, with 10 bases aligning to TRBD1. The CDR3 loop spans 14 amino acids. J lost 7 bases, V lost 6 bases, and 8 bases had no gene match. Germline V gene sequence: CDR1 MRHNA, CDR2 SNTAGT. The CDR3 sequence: CASSAGTGVVGYTF. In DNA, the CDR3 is TGTGCCAGCAGCGCCGGGACAGGGGTTGTTGGCTACACCTTC.

The CDR3 DNA reads TGTGCCAGCAGTACGACTCATAACTATGGCTACACCTTC. Its translation: CASSTTHNYGYTF. The chain carries TRBV28 and TRBJ1-2; unclear D gene. The CDR3 extends over 13 amino acids. Germline V gene data show CDR1 as MDHEN and CDR2 as SYDVKM. Trimming cost V 5 bases and J 1 base, with 8 bases left between them.

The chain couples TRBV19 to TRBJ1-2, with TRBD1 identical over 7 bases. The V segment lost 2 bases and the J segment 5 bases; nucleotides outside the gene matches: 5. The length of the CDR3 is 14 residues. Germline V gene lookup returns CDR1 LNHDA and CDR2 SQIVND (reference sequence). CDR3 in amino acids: CASSIQGGRYGYTF. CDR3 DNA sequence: TGTGCCAGTAGTATACAGGGGGGTCGGTATGGCTACACCTTC.

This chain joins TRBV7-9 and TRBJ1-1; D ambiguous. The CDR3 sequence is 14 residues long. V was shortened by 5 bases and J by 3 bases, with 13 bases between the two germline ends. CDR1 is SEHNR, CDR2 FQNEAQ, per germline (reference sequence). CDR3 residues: CASSPPREYTEAFF. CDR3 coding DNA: TGTGCCAGCAGCCCGCCTCGGGAATACACTGAAGCTTTCTTT.

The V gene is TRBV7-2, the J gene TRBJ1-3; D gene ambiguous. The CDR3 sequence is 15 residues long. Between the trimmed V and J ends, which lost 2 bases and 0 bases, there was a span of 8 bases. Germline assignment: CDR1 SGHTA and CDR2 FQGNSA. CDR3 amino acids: CASSLSGLSGNTIYF. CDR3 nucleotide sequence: TGTGCCAGCAGCTTATCGGGCCTCTCTGGAAACACCATATATTTT.

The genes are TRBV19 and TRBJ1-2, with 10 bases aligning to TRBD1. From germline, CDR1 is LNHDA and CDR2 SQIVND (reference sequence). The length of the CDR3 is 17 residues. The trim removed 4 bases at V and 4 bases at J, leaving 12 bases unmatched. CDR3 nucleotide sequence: TGTGCCAGTAGTAAGGTCGGGGGGACAGGGGTCGGCTATGGCTACACCTTC. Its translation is CASSKVGGTGVGYGYTF.

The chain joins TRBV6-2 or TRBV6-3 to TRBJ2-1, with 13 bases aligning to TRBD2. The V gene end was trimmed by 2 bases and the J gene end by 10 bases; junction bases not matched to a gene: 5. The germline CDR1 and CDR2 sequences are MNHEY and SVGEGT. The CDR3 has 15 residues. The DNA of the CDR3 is TGTGCCAGCAGTTACGGACTAGCGGGGGCCAGGGAGCAGTTCTTC. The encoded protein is CASSYGLAGAREQFF.

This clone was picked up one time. The CDR3: CASGLAGGLDTGELFF. The CDR3 DNA reads as TGTGCCAGCGGACTAGCGGGGGGGTTGGACACCGGGGAGCTGTTTTTT. This chain joins TRBV28 and TRBJ2-2, with 15 bases that match TRBD2. The CDR3 contains 16 residues. Unmatched junction bases numbered 4, after V lost 8 bases and J lost 3 bases. Germline CDR1 and CDR2: MDHEN and SYDVKM.

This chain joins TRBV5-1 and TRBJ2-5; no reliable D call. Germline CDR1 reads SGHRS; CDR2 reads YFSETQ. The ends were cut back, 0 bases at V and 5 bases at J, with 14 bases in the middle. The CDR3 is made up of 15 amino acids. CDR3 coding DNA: TGCGCCAGCAGCTTGGCCTGGTCCGACGGGGAGACCCAGTACTTC. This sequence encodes CASSLAWSDGETQYF.

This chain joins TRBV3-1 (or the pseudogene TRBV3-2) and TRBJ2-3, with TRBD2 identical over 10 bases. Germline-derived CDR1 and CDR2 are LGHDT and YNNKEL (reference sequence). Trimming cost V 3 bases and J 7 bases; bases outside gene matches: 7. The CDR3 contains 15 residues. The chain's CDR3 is CASSHLAGGRYTQYF. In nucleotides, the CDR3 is TGTGCCAGCAGCCATTTAGCGGGGGGTCGATATACGCAGTATTTT.

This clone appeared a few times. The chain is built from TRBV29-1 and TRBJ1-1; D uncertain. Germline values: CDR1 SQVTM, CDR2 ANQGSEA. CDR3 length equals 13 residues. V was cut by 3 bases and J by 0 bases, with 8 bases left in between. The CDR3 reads CSVDSRLNTEAFF. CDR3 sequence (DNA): TGCAGCGTTGACTCAAGGCTGAACACTGAAGCTTTCTTT.

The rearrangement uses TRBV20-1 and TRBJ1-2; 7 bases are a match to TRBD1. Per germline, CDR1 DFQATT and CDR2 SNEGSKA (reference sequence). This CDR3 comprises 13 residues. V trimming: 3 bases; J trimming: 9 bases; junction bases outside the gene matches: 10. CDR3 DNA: TGCAGTGCTAGTCTACGGACAGGTGGAAGCTACACCTTC. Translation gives CSASLRTGGSYTF.

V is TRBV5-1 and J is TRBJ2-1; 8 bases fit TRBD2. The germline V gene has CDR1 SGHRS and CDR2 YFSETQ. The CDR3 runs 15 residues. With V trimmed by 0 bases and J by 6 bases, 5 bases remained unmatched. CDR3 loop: CASSLVGGAPNEQFF. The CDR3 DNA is TGCGCCAGCAGCTTGGTCGGGGGGGCCCCCAATGAGCAGTTCTTC.

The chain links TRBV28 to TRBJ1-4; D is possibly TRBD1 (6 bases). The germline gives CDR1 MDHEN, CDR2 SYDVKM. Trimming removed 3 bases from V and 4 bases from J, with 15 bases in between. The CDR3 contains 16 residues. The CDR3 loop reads CASSFSGARGNEKLFF. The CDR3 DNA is TGTGCCAGCAGTTTTTCGGGGGCTCGGGGTAATGAAAAACTGTTTTTT.

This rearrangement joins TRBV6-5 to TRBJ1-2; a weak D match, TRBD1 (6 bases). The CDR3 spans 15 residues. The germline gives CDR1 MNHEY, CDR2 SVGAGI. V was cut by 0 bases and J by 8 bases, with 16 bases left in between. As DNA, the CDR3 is TGTGCCAGCAGTTACTCGAGGGGGGGCTACGAGGGCTACACCTTC. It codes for CASSYSRGGYEGYTF.

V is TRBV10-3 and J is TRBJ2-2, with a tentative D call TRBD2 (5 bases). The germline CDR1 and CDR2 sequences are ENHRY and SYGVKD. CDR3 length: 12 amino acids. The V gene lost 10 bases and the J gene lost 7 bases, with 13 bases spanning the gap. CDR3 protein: CATDGGLGELFF. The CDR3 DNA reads TGTGCCACCGATGGCGGGCTCGGGGAGCTGTTTTTT.

For the CDR3, the DNA is TGTGCCAGCAGTTCGGCCGGGGGAAGCTACGAGCAGTACTTC. Its protein is CASSSAGGSYEQYF. This chain links TRBV6-5 with TRBJ2-7; D possibly corresponds to TRBD2 (6 bases). Trimming removed 4 bases at V and 3 bases at J, with 13 bases between. CDR1 and CDR2 from the germline V gene are MNHEY and SVGAGI. The CDR3 extends over 14 amino acids.

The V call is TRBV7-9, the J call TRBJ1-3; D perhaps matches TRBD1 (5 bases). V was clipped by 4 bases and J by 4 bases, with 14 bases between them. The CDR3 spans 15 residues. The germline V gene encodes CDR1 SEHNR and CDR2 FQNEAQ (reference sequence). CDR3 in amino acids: CASSSVGGPGNTIYF. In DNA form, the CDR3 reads TGTGCCAGCAGCTCAGTCGGGGGTCCGGGAAACACCATATATTTT.

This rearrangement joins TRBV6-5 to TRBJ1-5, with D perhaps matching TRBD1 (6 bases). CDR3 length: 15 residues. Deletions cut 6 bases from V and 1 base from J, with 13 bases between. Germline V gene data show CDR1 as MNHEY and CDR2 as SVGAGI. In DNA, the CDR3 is TGTGCCAGCAGACGGACAGTTGTGAGCAATCAGCCCCAGCATTTT. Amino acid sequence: CASRRTVVSNQPQHF.